Listed here are 20 T cell receptor beta chains from one sample, sequenced in a study of T-cell reconstitution after alpha-beta-depleted transplantation in children. The TCRbeta library was prepared with unique molecular identifiers. From the PCR reads, TCRdb called clonotypes with MiXCR, one entry per CDR3 protein. The sample contains approximately 400,000 distinct CDR3 sequences, approximately 11% of which appear only once. The sequencing used PBMCs from the stem cell graft donor, collected from the stem cell graft. Receptors were obtained from a human donor who donated a stem cell graft to a child with acute myeloid leukemia.

This clonotype was found a few times. The chain is built from TRBV20-1 and TRBJ1-2, with a tentative D call TRBD1 (6 bases). The CDR3 is 12 residues long. Trimming removed 1 base at V and 4 bases at J, with 7 bases between. CDR1 and CDR2 from the germline V gene are DFQATT and SNEGSKA (reference sequence). In nucleotides, the CDR3 is TGCAGTGCTAGAGCAGGGGCCTATGGCTACACCTTC. Translating gives CSARAGAYGYTF.

This clonotype turned up a few times. The CDR3 DNA reads as TGTGCCAGCAGTTTAGATCTGTATCAGAACTATGGCTACACCTTC. It codes for CASSLDLYQNYGYTF. V gene TRBV12-3 or TRBV12-4 combines with J gene TRBJ1-2, with no clear D. The CDR3 totals 15 residues. Trimming cost V 1 base and J 2 bases, with 11 bases left between them.

This clonotype has a handful of counts. This chain uses TRBV20-1 with TRBJ1-2; no clear D gene. This CDR3 contains 11 residues. V was clipped by 6 bases and J by 2 bases, with 7 bases between them. Germline V gene lookup returns CDR1 DFQATT and CDR2 SNEGSKA (reference sequence). The CDR3, as DNA: TGCAGTGCCCAGGACAACTATGGCTACACCTTC. It codes for CSAQDNYGYTF.

The V and J genes are TRBV6-1 and TRBJ2-2; a weak D match, TRBD2 (5 bases). The length of the CDR3 is 15 residues. Germline V lookup: CDR1 MNHNS, CDR2 SASEGT. Trimming removed 7 bases at V and 4 bases at J, with 16 bases between. The CDR3 DNA is TGTGCCAGCACCCCTACTCCCGAGGGCACCGGGGAGCTGTTTTTT. This encodes CASTPTPEGTGELFF.

For this clonotype: This could be a read error, since a much larger clone is one nucleotide away. This rearrangement joins TRBV5-1 to TRBJ2-4, with a weak D call TRBD2 (8 bases). Germline V lookup: CDR1 SGHRS, CDR2 YFSETQ. The CDR3 extends over 14 amino acids. V dropped 2 bases and J dropped 12 bases, with 18 bases sitting between them. CDR3 residues: CASSFGLAGDSQYF. DNA for the CDR3: TGCGCCAGCAGCTTTGGACTAGCTGGGGACAGTCAGTACTTC.

The chain joins TRBV7-9 to TRBJ2-5, with 8 bases aligning to TRBD2. Germline V gene data show CDR1 as SEHNR and CDR2 as FQNEAQ (reference sequence). Trimming at V came to 3 bases and at J to 5 bases, leaving 11 bases not matched to a gene. There are 16 residues in the CDR3. The CDR3 is CASSFYFGAGDETQYF. In DNA form, the CDR3 reads TGTGCCAGCAGCTTTTATTTCGGAGCGGGAGACGAGACCCAGTACTTC.

V and J are TRBV11-2 and TRBJ2-2; D not certain. Germline CDR1 and CDR2: SGHAT and FQNNGV. Trimming took 5 bases from V and 3 from J, leaving 13 bases between them. CDR3 length equals 15 residues. The DNA for the CDR3 is TGTGCCAGCAGCGGGGATTACCGGCACACCGGGGAGCTGTTTTTT. Translating gives CASSGDYRHTGELFF.

This clonotype has a handful of counts. The chain joins TRBV12-3 or TRBV12-4 to TRBJ2-1, with 8 positions matching TRBD2. After removal of 6 bases from V and 7 bases from J, the junction contained 8 bases not matched to a gene. CDR3 length: 14 amino acids. This CDR3 is CASRWRRGDNEQFF. CDR3 sequence (DNA): TGTGCCAGCAGGTGGAGGCGGGGGGATAATGAGCAGTTCTTC.

In the case of this clonotype: Compared with germline, one end of the junction differs, possibly owing to a read error. The J gene is TRBJ2-3, the V gene TRBV5-1; 8 nucleotides align to TRBD2. Per germline, CDR1 SGHRS and CDR2 YFSETQ. The CDR3 totals 17 residues. Here the CDR3 reads CASSYRLARGSGDTQYF. For the CDR3, the DNA is TGCGCCAGCAGCTACCGACTAGCGCGGGGGTCGGGAGATACGCAGTATTTC.

This clonotype occurred a few times. The chain joins TRBV5-5 to TRBJ1-1; D might be TRBD1 (5 bases). Trimming pared 2 bases from V and 0 bases from J, leaving 11 bases between. Germline loops: CDR1 SGHKS, CDR2 YYEKEE (reference sequence). The CDR3 covers 15 residues. The CDR3 here is CASSFAGSLNTEAFF. The CDR3 DNA follows: TGTGCCAGCAGCTTTGCAGGGAGTCTGAACACTGAAGCTTTCTTT.

The rearrangement uses TRBV6-2 or TRBV6-3 and TRBJ2-1; 9 bases line up with TRBD2. The J segment lost 8 bases and the V segment lost 0 bases, leaving 5 bases of the junction unmatched. CDR1 MNHEY and CDR2 SVGEGT come from the germline V gene. This CDR3 is built from 15 residues. The CDR3 region has the DNA TGTGCCAGCAGTTACTCTAGCGGGAGTATCGATGAGCAGTTCTTC. It is translated as CASSYSSGSIDEQFF.

This sequence joins TRBV12-3 or TRBV12-4 and TRBJ2-5, with a weak D call TRBD1 (5 bases). The CDR3 extends over 13 amino acids. V lost 8 bases and J 5 bases, leaving 15 bases between the germline ends. CDR3 DNA sequence: TGTGCCAGCCGTCGCCAGGGTGGGGAGACCCAGTACTTC. Amino acids: CASRRQGGETQYF.

In this sample, this clonotype turned up a few times. The chain uses TRBV20-1 and TRBJ1-5; TRBD1 is a possible D gene (6 bases). With 1 base removed from V and 1 base from J, the gap between germline ends came to 14 bases. Germline values: CDR1 DFQATT, CDR2 SNEGSKA (reference sequence). The CDR3 is 16 amino acids. This CDR3 is CSARATDSFSNQPQHF. The CDR3 DNA reads TGCAGTGCTAGAGCGACGGACAGTTTCAGCAATCAGCCCCAGCATTTT.

The rearrangement uses TRBV7-9 and TRBJ1-2, with 7 bases fitting TRBD1. The CDR3 totals 17 residues. The ends lost 1 base at V and 5 bases at J; junction bases unmatched: 13. CDR1 and CDR2 (germline): SEHNR, FQNEAQ (reference sequence). The CDR3 reads CASSLDPYDRDGYGYTF. The CDR3 DNA is TGTGCCAGCAGCTTAGACCCATACGACAGGGACGGGTATGGCTACACCTTC.

The gene calls are TRBV5-6 and TRBJ2-2, with D possibly TRBD1 on 6 matching bases. This CDR3 region has 16 residues. Trimming shortened V by 4 bases and J by 5 bases, and 18 bases separated the two germline ends. The germline V gene has CDR1 SGHDT and CDR2 YYEEEE. CDR3 residues: CASSPYGRGGTGELFF. The CDR3 DNA sequence: TGTGCCAGCAGCCCCTACGGCAGGGGTGGAACCGGGGAGCTGTTTTTT.

This clonotype was recorded only once. The chain recombines TRBV12-5 with TRBJ1-5; 8 bases are shared with TRBD1. The CDR3 runs 17 residues. CDR1 is LGHNT, CDR2 FRNRAP, per germline. V shed 4 bases, J shed 1 base, and the junction held 9 bases outside the gene matches. The CDR3 spells CASGSTTGVRSNQPQHF. The CDR3, as DNA: TGTGCTAGTGGTTCCACGACAGGGGTTAGAAGCAATCAGCCCCAGCATTTT.

This clonotype was found a few times. This chain uses TRBV30 with TRBJ1-1; D is unclear. The V end was cut by 0 bases, the J end by 1 base, with 15 bases between. The CDR3 sequence is 16 residues long. Germline V gene lookup returns CDR1 GTSNPN and CDR2 SVGIG (reference sequence). The CDR3: CAWSVPVRVPNTEAFF. The DNA of the CDR3 is TGTGCCTGGAGTGTACCGGTCCGGGTCCCGAACACTGAAGCTTTCTTT.

The chain links TRBV24-1 to TRBJ2-1, with D tentatively TRBD1 (6 bases). The V and J ends lost 3 bases and 6 bases respectively, with 14 bases between them. Germline assignment: CDR1 KGHDR and CDR2 SFDVKD. This CDR3 has 15 amino acids. The CDR3: CATSDTGRGANEQFF. CDR3 nucleotide sequence: TGTGCCACCAGTGATACTGGCAGGGGAGCCAATGAGCAGTTCTTC.

This clonotype has only a few counts. The gene calls are TRBV5-1 and TRBJ2-2, with 12 nucleotides matching TRBD2. Losses at the gene ends were 5 bases for V and 0 bases for J; bases not matched to a gene: 5. The CDR3 sequence is 17 residues long. Germline V lookup: CDR1 SGHRS, CDR2 YFSETQ. In DNA, the CDR3 is TGCGCCAGCAGGTCCCGACTAGCGGGGGCGAACACCGGGGAGCTGTTTTTT. Encoded protein: CASRSRLAGANTGELFF.

This clonotype was observed at least ten times. The genes are TRBV7-2 and TRBJ1-6, with D hard to call. The CDR3 contains 14 residues. V lost 0 bases and J lost 8, with 8 bases in between. CDR1 and CDR2 from the germline V gene are SGHTA and FQGNSA. CDR3 in DNA: TGTGCCAGCAGCTTAGCGGCAGGTGATTCACCCCTCCACTTT. Translated, it gives CASSLAAGDSPLHF.